There are a few counts of the clone carrying this T cell receptor beta chain. The antigen remains unidentified. Caucasian individuals from Russia who were healthy and aged about 6 to 95 acted as donors. Every sample yielded at least 6.5 million isolated PBMCs. The sample is drawn from a study of blood T cells in healthy people across ages. Findings and limits, study-wide: A greater number of naive CD4+ cells and higher diversity distinguished long-lived donors from aged donors. Getting older went along with TCR beta diversity per million T cells dropping roughly linearly.

A J-beta primer mix and a sample-barcoded 5' primer were used in a second PCR of about 7 to 12 cycles. MiXCR was run by TCRdb on the 5' RACE reads, yielding one entry per CDR3 protein. The sample lists about 1.6 million distinct CDR3 sequences; about 35% were seen once. Per the germline V gene, CDR1 is MNHEY and CDR2 is SMNVEV (reference sequence). The CDR3 length is 14 residues. The V gene end was trimmed by 7 bases and the J gene end by 8 bases; junction bases not matched to a gene: 10. What was sequenced was blood. The chain is built from TRBV27 and TRBJ1-2; 10 bases align to TRBD1. This clonotype was obtained from a young woman in good health. CDR3 residues: CASTSVGTGEGYTF. As DNA, the CDR3 is TGTGCCAGCACCTCCGTAGGGACAGGGGAAGGCTACACCTTC.